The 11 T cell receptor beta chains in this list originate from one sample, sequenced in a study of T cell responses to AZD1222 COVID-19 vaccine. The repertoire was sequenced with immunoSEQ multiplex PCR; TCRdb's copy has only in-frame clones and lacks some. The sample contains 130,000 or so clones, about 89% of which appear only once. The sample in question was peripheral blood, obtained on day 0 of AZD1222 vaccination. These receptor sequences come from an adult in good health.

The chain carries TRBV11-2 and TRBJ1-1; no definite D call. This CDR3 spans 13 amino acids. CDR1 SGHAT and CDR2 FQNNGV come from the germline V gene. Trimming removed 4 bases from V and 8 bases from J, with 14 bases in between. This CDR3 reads CASSSGVTLEAFF. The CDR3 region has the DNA TGTGCCAGCAGCTCCGGAGTTACCCTGGAAGCTTTCTTT.

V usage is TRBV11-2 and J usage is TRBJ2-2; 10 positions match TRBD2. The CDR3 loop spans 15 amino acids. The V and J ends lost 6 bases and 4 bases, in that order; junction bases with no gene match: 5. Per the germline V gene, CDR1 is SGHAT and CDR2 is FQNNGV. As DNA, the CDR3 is TGTGCCAGCAGGGGGGGACTAGCGATCACCGGGGAGCTGTTTTTT. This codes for CASRGGLAITGELFF.

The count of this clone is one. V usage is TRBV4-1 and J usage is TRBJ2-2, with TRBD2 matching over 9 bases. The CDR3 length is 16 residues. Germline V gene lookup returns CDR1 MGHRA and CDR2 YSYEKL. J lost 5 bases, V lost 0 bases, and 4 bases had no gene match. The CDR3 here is CASSQDIAGATGELFF. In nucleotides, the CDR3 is TGCGCCAGCAGCCAAGATATAGCGGGGGCAACCGGGGAGCTGTTTTTT.

CDR3 DNA sequence: TGTGCCAGCAGCTTAGTTGGCGGGGGCTACAATGAGCAGTTCTTC. Its translation is CASSLVGGGYNEQFF. V gene TRBV7-2 combines with J gene TRBJ2-1; 7 nucleotides match TRBD2. Germline lookup yields CDR1 SGHTA and CDR2 FQGNSA. Trimming took 1 base from V and 3 from J; bases not matched to a gene: 3. There are 15 residues in the CDR3.

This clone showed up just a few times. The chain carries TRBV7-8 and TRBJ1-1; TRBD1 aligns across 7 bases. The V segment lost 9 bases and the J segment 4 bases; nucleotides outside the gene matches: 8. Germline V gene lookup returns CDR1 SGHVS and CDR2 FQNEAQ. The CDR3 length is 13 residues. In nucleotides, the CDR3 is TGTGCCAGTGACAGGGTTAGTGGCACTGAAGCTTTCTTT. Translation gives CASDRVSGTEAFF.

This CDR3 reads CASSLRGGSGTLGAGNTIYF. Written as DNA, the CDR3 is TGTGCCAGCAGCCTCCGCGGGGGCTCAGGGACCTTGGGCGCTGGAAACACCATATATTTT. The chain joins TRBV7-8 to TRBJ1-3; D possibly corresponds to TRBD1 (6 bases). The CDR3 extends over 20 amino acids. CDR1 is SGHVS and CDR2 is FQNEAQ in the germline V gene. Between the trimmed V and J ends, which lost 5 bases and 2 bases, there was a span of 28 bases.

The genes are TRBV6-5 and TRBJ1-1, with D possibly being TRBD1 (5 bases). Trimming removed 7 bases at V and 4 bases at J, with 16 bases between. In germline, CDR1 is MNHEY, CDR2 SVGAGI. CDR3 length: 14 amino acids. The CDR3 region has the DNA TGTGCCAGCACTCAGGGACCCCAGGGCACTGAAGCTTTCTTT. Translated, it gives CASTQGPQGTEAFF.

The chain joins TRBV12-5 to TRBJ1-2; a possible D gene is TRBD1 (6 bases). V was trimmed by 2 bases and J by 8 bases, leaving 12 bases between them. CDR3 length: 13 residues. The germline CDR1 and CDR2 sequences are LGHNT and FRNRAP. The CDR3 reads CASGLRGGSGYTF. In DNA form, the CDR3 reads TGTGCTAGTGGTTTGCGGGGGGGCTCCGGCTACACCTTC.

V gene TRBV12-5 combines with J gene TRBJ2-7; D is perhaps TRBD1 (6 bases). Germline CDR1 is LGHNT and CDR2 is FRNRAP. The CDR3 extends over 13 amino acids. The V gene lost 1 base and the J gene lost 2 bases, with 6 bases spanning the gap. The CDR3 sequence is CASGLGDTYEQYF. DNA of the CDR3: TGTGCTAGTGGTTTGGGGGACACCTACGAGCAGTACTTC.

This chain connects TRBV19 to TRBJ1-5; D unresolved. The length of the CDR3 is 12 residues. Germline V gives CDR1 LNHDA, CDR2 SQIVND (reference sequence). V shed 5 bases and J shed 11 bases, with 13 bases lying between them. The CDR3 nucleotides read TGTGCCAGTAGTCCTCTACGGGAAGCCCAGCATTTT. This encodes CASSPLREAQHF.

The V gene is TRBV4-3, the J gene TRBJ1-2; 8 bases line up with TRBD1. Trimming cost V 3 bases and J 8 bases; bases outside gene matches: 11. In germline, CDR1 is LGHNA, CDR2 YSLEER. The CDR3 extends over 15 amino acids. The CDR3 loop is CASSQEDRGGQGYTF. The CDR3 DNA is TGCGCCAGCAGCCAGGAAGACAGGGGCGGGCAGGGCTACACCTTC.